Following are 7 T cell receptor beta chains from one sample sequenced in a study of T cells in Graves' hyperthyroidism and ophthalmopathy. Amplification targeted TCR beta CDR3 regions from RNA transcripts. A first-round RT-PCR of the TCR CDR3 used the HTBI primer set. MiXCR was run by TCRdb on the multiplex PCR reads, yielding one entry per CDR3 protein. The sample carries hundreds of thousands of distinct CDR3 sequences, about 20% recorded once. Sequencing was done on a sample of blood. The receptors stem from a man between 35 and 55 years old with Graves' ophthalmopathy.

The V call is TRBV11-2, the J call TRBJ2-2, with 12 bases aligning to TRBD2. J lost 6 bases, V lost 2 bases, and 4 bases had no gene match. Germline assignment: CDR1 SGHAT and CDR2 FQNNGV. This CDR3 is built from 16 residues. CDR3 sequence (DNA): TGTGCCAGCAGCTTAAGGCTAGCGGGAGGGGCCGGGGAGCTGTTTTTT. Protein: CASSLRLAGGAGELFF.

CDR3 protein: CASSTRDGVYSNQPQHF. The DNA of the CDR3 is TGTGCCAGTAGCACCCGGGACGGAGTTTATAGCAATCAGCCCCAGCATTTT. This chain uses TRBV19 with TRBJ1-5; D is perhaps TRBD1 (5 bases). CDR3 size: 17 residues. Germline V lookup: CDR1 LNHDA, CDR2 SQIVND (reference sequence). V lost 6 bases and J 0 bases, leaving 18 bases between the germline ends.

The chain has TRBV4-3 and TRBJ2-1; TRBD2 aligns across 8 bases. Germline V gene sequence: CDR1 LGHNA, CDR2 YSLEER. CDR3 size: 17 residues. Unmatched junction bases numbered 12, after V lost 1 base and J lost 7 bases. CDR3 DNA sequence: TGCGCCAGCAGCCAAGGGGCTAGCGGGCGCCAGTGGAATGAGCAGTTCTTC. Its protein product is CASSQGASGRQWNEQFF.

This clonotype has a count of ten or more. The chain employs TRBV27 and TRBJ2-7, with 9 nucleotides matching TRBD2. This CDR3 contains 14 residues. V lost 0 bases, J lost 4 bases, and 1 base stayed unmatched. Germline loops: CDR1 MNHEY, CDR2 SMNVEV (reference sequence). The CDR3 is CASSLSTSGYEQYF. CDR3 in DNA: TGTGCCAGCAGTTTATCGACTAGCGGTTACGAGCAGTACTTC.

This clonotype was seen many times. This chain connects TRBV28 to TRBJ1-4; D remains ambiguous. Germline-derived CDR1 and CDR2 are MDHEN and SYDVKM. The V and J ends lost 1 base and 5 bases respectively, with 8 bases between them. The CDR3 length is 14 residues. The CDR3 loop is CASSLYSPNEKLFF. CDR3 DNA sequence: TGTGCCAGCAGTTTATACAGCCCCAATGAAAAACTGTTTTTT.

This clonotype occurred many times. The chain joins TRBV5-1 to TRBJ2-3; the D gene is possibly TRBD1 (5 bases). V shed 0 bases and J shed 0 bases, with 8 bases lying between them. CDR1 is SGHRS, CDR2 YFSETQ, per germline. This CDR3 region has 15 residues. This CDR3 is CASSLGGPSTDTQYF. The CDR3 DNA reads TGCGCCAGCAGCTTGGGGGGCCCGAGCACAGATACGCAGTATTTT. Drawing the rest from reference TRBV5-1 and TRBJ2-3, the complete variable domain is KAGVTQTPRYLIKTRGQQVTLSCSPISGHRSVSWYQQTPGQGLQFLFEYFSETQRNKGNFPGRFSGRQFSNSRSEMNVSTLELGDSALYLCASSLGGPSTDTQYFGPGTRLTVL.

This chain connects TRBV5-1 to TRBJ2-7; 10 bases are shared with TRBD2. This CDR3 comprises 13 residues. V lost 5 bases, J lost 6 bases, and 5 bases stayed unmatched. Germline V gene data show CDR1 as SGHRS and CDR2 as YFSETQ. CDR3 residues: CASRPSGSFEQYF. CDR3 bases: TGCGCCAGCAGACCTAGCGGGAGTTTCGAGCAGTACTTC.